The source of this T cell receptor (beta chain) is a study of T cells after yellow fever vaccination. TCRdb analysed the 5' RACE reads with MiXCR anew, one entry per CDR3 protein. This sample has about 340,000 distinct CDR3 sequences, with about 4% found just once. This clonotype was seen only a few times. Its antigen is undetermined. Broader study findings: Clonotypes appearing in both CD4 and CD8 compartments existed, and their share was small. Weaker overall, the secondary response nonetheless peaked faster (day 5 versus 15).

Per germline, CDR1 SGHTA and CDR2 FQGTGA. The CDR3 contains 15 residues. The V and J ends lost 5 bases and 7 bases, in that order; junction bases with no gene match: 9. The sequencing here drew on PBMCs, taken 5 days after the yellow fever booster vaccination. The sequence came from a man between 18 and 29 years old who received the YFV17D yellow fever vaccine. V and J are TRBV7-3 and TRBJ2-1; 9 bases agree with TRBD2. CDR3 in DNA: TGTGCCAGCAGCCCCGGTGGCGGGGGGGGTAATGAGCAGTTCTTC. It encodes CASSPGGGGGNEQFF.